The 28 T cell receptor beta chains presented below share a single source sample, sequenced in a study of T cell repertoires in cytomegalovirus infection. TCRdb used MiXCR to reprocess the reads, holding one entry per CDR3 protein. This table holds about 130,000 distinct CDR3 sequences, more than 7% found once. Sequences were obtained from PBMCs. The source of these receptors is a human donor in good health (CMV status not recorded). Some clones in this sample may be carry-over from other donors' samples.

This clonotype has a count of ten or more. This chain uses TRBV28 with TRBJ2-7; D tentatively fits TRBD1 or TRBD2 (6 bases each). Per the germline V gene, CDR1 is MDHEN and CDR2 is SYDVKM. The CDR3 extends over 15 amino acids. Trimming cost V 3 bases and J 0 bases, with 12 bases left between them. CDR3 coding DNA: TGTGCCAGCAGTTTCGGGGGCACAGACTCCTACGAGCAGTACTTC. It encodes CASSFGGTDSYEQYF. Together with reference TRBV28 and TRBJ2-7, the CDR3 gives the full variable domain: DVKVTQSSRYLVKRTGEKVFLECVQDMDHENMFWYRQDPGLGLRLIYFSYDVKMKEKGDIPEGYSVSREKKERFSLILESASTNQTSMYLCASSFGGTDSYEQYFGPGTRLTVT.

This clonotype appeared a few times. V usage is TRBV3-1 and J usage is TRBJ1-4; D is undetermined. Germline V gives CDR1 LGHDT, CDR2 YNNKEL (reference sequence). The CDR3 totals 12 residues. Trimming pared 1 base from V and 7 bases from J, leaving 4 bases between. CDR3 sequence (DNA): TGTGCCAGCAGCCAAGCCTCTGAAAAACTGTTTTTT. Translation gives CASSQASEKLFF.

Turning to this clonotype: This may come from a read error, since a much larger clone is one base off. The V gene is TRBV6-2 or TRBV6-3, the J gene TRBJ1-1; D unresolved. Trimming cost V 2 bases and J 7 bases, with 11 bases left between them. The CDR3 has 13 amino acids. Germline loops: CDR1 MNHEY, CDR2 SVGEGT. The CDR3 nucleotides read TGTGCCAGCAGTTACCGCACAGTCTTTGAAGCTTTCTTT. It codes for CASSYRTVFEAFF.

This clonotype was seen repeatedly, ten times or more. The chain carries TRBV6-6 and TRBJ1-1, with D possibly matching TRBD1 (6 bases). The ends were cut back, 5 bases at V and 5 bases at J, with 15 bases in the middle. CDR1 is MNHNY and CDR2 is SVGAGI in the germline V gene (reference sequence). The CDR3 length is 14 residues. The chain's CDR3 is CASSPHKQGTEAFF. The CDR3 nucleotides read TGTGCCAGCAGTCCGCATAAACAGGGAACTGAAGCTTTCTTT.

Many counts were recorded for this clonotype. The chain is built from TRBV5-6 and TRBJ1-5; D remains unclear. From germline, CDR1 is SGHDT and CDR2 YYEEEE. Trimming stripped 3 bases from V and 0 bases from J, with 16 bases between. The CDR3 runs 17 residues. Written as DNA, the CDR3 is TGTGCCAGCAGCTCAGCGGCGGACTTTGATAGCAATCAGCCCCAGCATTTT. Its translation: CASSSAADFDSNQPQHF.

This clonotype has a handful of counts. The rearrangement uses TRBV28 and TRBJ1-3, with D possibly being TRBD1 (5 bases). Looked up from germline, CDR1 is MDHEN and CDR2 is SYDVKM. The germline V and J ends were trimmed by 8 bases and 2 bases, with 13 bases remaining between them. This CDR3 has 14 residues. The CDR3 DNA is TGTGCCAGCCGAGGGGTCCGAACTGGAAACACCATATATTTT. This codes for CASRGVRTGNTIYF.

This clonotype occurred a few times. The chain links TRBV27 to TRBJ2-3; TRBD2 matches at 13 bases. The CDR3 runs 16 residues. CDR1 is MNHEY, CDR2 SMNVEV, per germline (reference sequence). With V trimmed by 6 bases and J by 3 bases, 6 bases remained unmatched. CDR3 region: CASRRGTSGETDTQYF. CDR3 in DNA: TGTGCCAGCAGACGCGGGACTAGCGGGGAGACAGATACGCAGTATTTT.

This clonotype was found many times. J is TRBJ1-2 and V is TRBV7-9, with no clear D. Germline V gives CDR1 SEHNR, CDR2 FQNEAQ (reference sequence). This CDR3 spans 16 amino acids. V lost 5 bases to trimming and J lost 5 bases, with 21 bases between them. The CDR3 sequence: CASSQETSQLYYGYTF. CDR3 bases: TGTGCCAGCAGCCAAGAGACGTCACAGTTGTATTATGGCTACACCTTC.

Only a few counts were recorded for this clonotype. The V and J genes are TRBV7-2 and TRBJ2-1, with a possible D match to TRBD1 (6 bases). V shed 4 bases and J shed 9 bases, with 13 bases lying between them. The CDR3 is 13 residues long. CDR1 and CDR2 (germline): SGHTA, FQGNSA. The CDR3 DNA reads TGTGCCAGCAGCTCTGGACAGTATCTTGAGCAGTTCTTC. Translation gives CASSSGQYLEQFF.

This clonotype has just a few counts. CDR3 nucleotide sequence: TGCAGTGCTAGAGATCGGAGGGTCCTTTCCTACGAGCAGTACTTC. Protein sequence: CSARDRRVLSYEQYF. The rearrangement links TRBV20-1 to TRBJ2-7; possibly TRBD2 for D (6 bases). Germline V gives CDR1 DFQATT, CDR2 SNEGSKA (reference sequence). V was pared by 0 bases and J by 1 base, with 13 bases between. This CDR3 comprises 15 residues.

There are a few counts of this clonotype. This chain joins TRBV5-6 and TRBJ2-2, with unresolved D. Trimming stripped 4 bases from V and 7 bases from J, with 8 bases between. Germline loops: CDR1 SGHDT, CDR2 YYEEEE. The CDR3 runs to 12 residues. CDR3 region: CASSAGDGELFF. Here the CDR3 DNA reads TGTGCCAGCAGCGCAGGTGACGGGGAGCTGTTTTTT.

The sample holds many counts of this clonotype. The CDR3 coding sequence is TGTGCCAGCAGTCGTGGACGGTATAGCAATCAGCCCCAGCATTTT. Protein: CASSRGRYSNQPQHF. V and J are TRBV28 and TRBJ1-5; no clear D. Germline values: CDR1 MDHEN, CDR2 SYDVKM. The CDR3 contains 15 residues. The germline V and J ends were trimmed by 5 bases and 0 bases, with 11 bases remaining between them.

This clonotype was detected ten times or more. The chain employs TRBV11-2 and TRBJ2-5; D may match TRBD1 or TRBD2 (7 bases each). Between the trimmed V and J ends, which lost 5 bases and 5 bases, there was a span of 18 bases. The CDR3 runs to 15 residues. Per the germline V gene, CDR1 is SGHAT and CDR2 is FQNNGV. The CDR3: CASSDQGGAGETQYF. CDR3 sequence (DNA): TGTGCCAGCAGCGACCAGGGGGGGGCCGGGGAGACCCAGTACTTC.

The V and J genes are TRBV24-1 and TRBJ2-1; D possibly corresponds to TRBD1 (6 bases). Trimming removed 4 bases at V and 2 bases at J, with 11 bases between. Per the germline V gene, CDR1 is KGHDR and CDR2 is SFDVKD. CDR3 size: 15 residues. The DNA for the CDR3 is TGTGCCACCAGTGAAACCGGACAGCCCTACAATGAGCAGTTCTTC. It yields the protein CATSETGQPYNEQFF.

This clonotype was picked up many times. V usage is TRBV7-2 and J usage is TRBJ2-3, with 8 nucleotides matching TRBD2. There are 15 residues in the CDR3. Germline V lookup: CDR1 SGHTA, CDR2 FQGNSA. Trimming took 2 bases from V and 4 from J; bases not matched to a gene: 5. The CDR3 nucleotides read TGTGCCAGCAGCTTACCGGGACTAGGTGCAGATACGCAGTATTTT. Translating gives CASSLPGLGADTQYF.

In its sample, this clonotype was seen many times. The chain uses TRBV12-3 or TRBV12-4 and TRBJ2-3, with D possibly TRBD2 on 5 matching bases. V was shortened by 6 bases and J by 1 base, with 11 bases between the two germline ends. The CDR3 sequence is 14 residues long. The CDR3 spells CASSRPGGTDTQYF. The CDR3 DNA sequence: TGTGCCAGCAGCCGTCCCGGGGGCACAGATACGCAGTATTTT.

J is TRBJ2-3 and V is TRBV5-1; D gene uncertain. The CDR3 sequence is 14 residues long. The germline gives CDR1 SGHRS, CDR2 YFSETQ. V was trimmed by 3 bases and J by 3 bases, leaving 11 bases between them. CDR3 nucleotides: TGCGCCAGCAGCTCCTCCTCGAGGACAGATACGCAGTATTTT. This codes for CASSSSSRTDTQYF.

This clonotype was recorded at least ten times. The rearrangement joins TRBV12-3 or TRBV12-4 to TRBJ2-5; D tentatively reads TRBD1 or TRBD2 (5 bases each). V lost 5 bases, J lost 5 bases, and 27 bases lay in between. This CDR3 is 18 amino acids long. CDR3 coding DNA: TGTGCCAGCAGTCCGGGCGGAAGGGTTTCGAGGGGTCAGGAGACCCAGTACTTC. The encoded protein is CASSPGGRVSRGQETQYF.

The chain has TRBV5-1 and TRBJ2-1, with D possibly TRBD2 on 5 matching bases. V lost 4 bases, J lost 1 base, and 12 bases lay in between. This CDR3 region has 15 residues. Germline-derived CDR1 and CDR2 are SGHRS and YFSETQ. The CDR3, as DNA: TGCGCCAGCAGCCCCGAAGGAGGATCCTACAATGAGCAGTTCTTC. Its protein is CASSPEGGSYNEQFF.

Only one count was recorded for this clonotype. This chain links TRBV6-4 with TRBJ2-7; D is undetermined. The V end lost 6 bases, the J end lost 7 bases, and 19 bases lay between the germline ends. Germline CDR1 reads MRHNA; CDR2 reads SNTAGT. The CDR3 runs 14 residues. This CDR3 is CASSPVVGMGEQYF. The CDR3, as DNA: TGTGCCAGCAGCCCTGTAGTTGGAATGGGTGAGCAGTACTTC.

J is TRBJ2-2 and V is TRBV19; the match to TRBD2 covers 14 bases. Germline CDR1 LNHDA, CDR2 SQIVND (reference sequence). This CDR3 is built from 15 residues. The V gene end was trimmed by 8 bases and the J gene end by 6 bases; junction bases not matched to a gene: 5. For the CDR3, the DNA is TGTGCCAGTCGGACTAGCGGGGGGTACGCCGGGGAGCTGTTTTTT. It specifies CASRTSGGYAGELFF.

The rearrangement joins TRBV9 to TRBJ1-2; 9 bases are shared with TRBD1. This CDR3 is 15 amino acids long. V was clipped by 3 bases and J by 4 bases; unmatched bases: 7. CDR1 is SGDLS, CDR2 YYNGEE, per germline. The chain's CDR3 is CASSGGTGSAYGYTF. The CDR3 DNA follows: TGTGCCAGCAGCGGCGGGACAGGGTCCGCCTATGGCTACACCTTC.

This clonotype was seen a handful of times. The rearrangement links TRBV20-1 to TRBJ2-3, with a tentative D call TRBD2 (6 bases). The V end was cut by 2 bases, the J end by 4 bases, with 13 bases between. The CDR3 length is 14 residues. In germline, CDR1 is DFQATT, CDR2 SNEGSKA (reference sequence). The CDR3 coding sequence is TGCAGTGCTAGACTAGCGACCGGGCCAGATACGCAGTATTTT. Translated: CSARLATGPDTQYF.

This clonotype occurred a few times. The CDR3 here is CASSLVQGSTDEQFF. CDR3 bases: TGTGCCAGCAGTTTAGTTCAGGGCTCTACAGATGAGCAGTTCTTC. This chain connects TRBV12-3 or TRBV12-4 to TRBJ2-1; D might be TRBD1 (5 bases). Trimming stripped 1 base from V and 8 bases from J, with 15 bases between. This CDR3 is built from 15 residues.

This clonotype was found many times. This chain connects TRBV9 to TRBJ2-3; TRBD1 aligns across 7 bases. V shed 3 bases, J shed 2 bases, and the junction held 6 bases outside the gene matches. This CDR3 contains 15 residues. Per the germline V gene, CDR1 is SGDLS and CDR2 is YYNGEE. The CDR3 sequence: CASSARDSFTDTQYF. In DNA, the CDR3 is TGTGCCAGCAGCGCCCGGGACAGTTTCACAGATACGCAGTATTTT.

This clonotype was recorded many times. The chain employs TRBV20-1 and TRBJ2-3; D not certain. V dropped 5 bases and J dropped 6 bases, with 12 bases sitting between them. CDR1 DFQATT and CDR2 SNEGSKA come from the germline V gene (reference sequence). The CDR3 spans 12 residues. The CDR3 nucleotides are TGCAGTGCTCACGACCTAGGGGATACGCAGTATTTT. This gives the protein CSAHDLGDTQYF.

This clonotype was counted at least ten times. V gene TRBV7-2 combines with J gene TRBJ2-6; D possibly uses TRBD1 or TRBD2 (6 bases each). This CDR3 is 17 amino acids long. The V gene's germline CDR1 is SGHTA and CDR2 FQGNSA. V shed 3 bases and J shed 3 bases, with 15 bases lying between them. CDR3 region: CASSFPHRGLGANVLTF. CDR3 coding DNA: TGTGCCAGCAGCTTTCCCCACCGGGGGCTTGGGGCCAACGTCCTGACTTTC.

Only one count was recorded for this clonotype. Germline and junction disagree at one end, which may indicate a read error. The V gene is TRBV25-1, the J gene TRBJ2-5, with TRBD2 matching 8 bases. The CDR3 totals 14 residues. Germline V gene lookup returns CDR1 MGHDK and CDR2 SYGVNS. CDR3 bases: TGTACCAGCGCCTCTAGCGGGTACCAAGAGACCCAGTACTTC. Translating it yields CTSASSGYQETQYF.